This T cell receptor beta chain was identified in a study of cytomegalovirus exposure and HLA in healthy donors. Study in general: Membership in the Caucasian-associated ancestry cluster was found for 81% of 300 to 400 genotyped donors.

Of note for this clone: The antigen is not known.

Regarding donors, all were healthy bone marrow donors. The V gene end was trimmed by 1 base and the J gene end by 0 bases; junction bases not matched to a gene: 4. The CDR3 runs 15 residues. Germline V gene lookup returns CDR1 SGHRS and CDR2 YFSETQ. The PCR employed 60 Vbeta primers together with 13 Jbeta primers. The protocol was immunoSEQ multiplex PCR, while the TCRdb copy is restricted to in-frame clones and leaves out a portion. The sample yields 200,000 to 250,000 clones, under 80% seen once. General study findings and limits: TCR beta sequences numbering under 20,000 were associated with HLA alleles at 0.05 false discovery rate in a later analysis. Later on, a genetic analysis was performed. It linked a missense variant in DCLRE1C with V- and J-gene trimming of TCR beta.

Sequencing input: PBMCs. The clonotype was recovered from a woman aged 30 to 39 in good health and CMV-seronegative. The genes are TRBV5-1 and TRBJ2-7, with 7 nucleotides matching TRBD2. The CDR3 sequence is CASSLTTGGSYEQYF. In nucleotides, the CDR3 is TGCGCCAGCAGCTTGACGACGGGGGGCTCCTACGAGCAGTACTTC.